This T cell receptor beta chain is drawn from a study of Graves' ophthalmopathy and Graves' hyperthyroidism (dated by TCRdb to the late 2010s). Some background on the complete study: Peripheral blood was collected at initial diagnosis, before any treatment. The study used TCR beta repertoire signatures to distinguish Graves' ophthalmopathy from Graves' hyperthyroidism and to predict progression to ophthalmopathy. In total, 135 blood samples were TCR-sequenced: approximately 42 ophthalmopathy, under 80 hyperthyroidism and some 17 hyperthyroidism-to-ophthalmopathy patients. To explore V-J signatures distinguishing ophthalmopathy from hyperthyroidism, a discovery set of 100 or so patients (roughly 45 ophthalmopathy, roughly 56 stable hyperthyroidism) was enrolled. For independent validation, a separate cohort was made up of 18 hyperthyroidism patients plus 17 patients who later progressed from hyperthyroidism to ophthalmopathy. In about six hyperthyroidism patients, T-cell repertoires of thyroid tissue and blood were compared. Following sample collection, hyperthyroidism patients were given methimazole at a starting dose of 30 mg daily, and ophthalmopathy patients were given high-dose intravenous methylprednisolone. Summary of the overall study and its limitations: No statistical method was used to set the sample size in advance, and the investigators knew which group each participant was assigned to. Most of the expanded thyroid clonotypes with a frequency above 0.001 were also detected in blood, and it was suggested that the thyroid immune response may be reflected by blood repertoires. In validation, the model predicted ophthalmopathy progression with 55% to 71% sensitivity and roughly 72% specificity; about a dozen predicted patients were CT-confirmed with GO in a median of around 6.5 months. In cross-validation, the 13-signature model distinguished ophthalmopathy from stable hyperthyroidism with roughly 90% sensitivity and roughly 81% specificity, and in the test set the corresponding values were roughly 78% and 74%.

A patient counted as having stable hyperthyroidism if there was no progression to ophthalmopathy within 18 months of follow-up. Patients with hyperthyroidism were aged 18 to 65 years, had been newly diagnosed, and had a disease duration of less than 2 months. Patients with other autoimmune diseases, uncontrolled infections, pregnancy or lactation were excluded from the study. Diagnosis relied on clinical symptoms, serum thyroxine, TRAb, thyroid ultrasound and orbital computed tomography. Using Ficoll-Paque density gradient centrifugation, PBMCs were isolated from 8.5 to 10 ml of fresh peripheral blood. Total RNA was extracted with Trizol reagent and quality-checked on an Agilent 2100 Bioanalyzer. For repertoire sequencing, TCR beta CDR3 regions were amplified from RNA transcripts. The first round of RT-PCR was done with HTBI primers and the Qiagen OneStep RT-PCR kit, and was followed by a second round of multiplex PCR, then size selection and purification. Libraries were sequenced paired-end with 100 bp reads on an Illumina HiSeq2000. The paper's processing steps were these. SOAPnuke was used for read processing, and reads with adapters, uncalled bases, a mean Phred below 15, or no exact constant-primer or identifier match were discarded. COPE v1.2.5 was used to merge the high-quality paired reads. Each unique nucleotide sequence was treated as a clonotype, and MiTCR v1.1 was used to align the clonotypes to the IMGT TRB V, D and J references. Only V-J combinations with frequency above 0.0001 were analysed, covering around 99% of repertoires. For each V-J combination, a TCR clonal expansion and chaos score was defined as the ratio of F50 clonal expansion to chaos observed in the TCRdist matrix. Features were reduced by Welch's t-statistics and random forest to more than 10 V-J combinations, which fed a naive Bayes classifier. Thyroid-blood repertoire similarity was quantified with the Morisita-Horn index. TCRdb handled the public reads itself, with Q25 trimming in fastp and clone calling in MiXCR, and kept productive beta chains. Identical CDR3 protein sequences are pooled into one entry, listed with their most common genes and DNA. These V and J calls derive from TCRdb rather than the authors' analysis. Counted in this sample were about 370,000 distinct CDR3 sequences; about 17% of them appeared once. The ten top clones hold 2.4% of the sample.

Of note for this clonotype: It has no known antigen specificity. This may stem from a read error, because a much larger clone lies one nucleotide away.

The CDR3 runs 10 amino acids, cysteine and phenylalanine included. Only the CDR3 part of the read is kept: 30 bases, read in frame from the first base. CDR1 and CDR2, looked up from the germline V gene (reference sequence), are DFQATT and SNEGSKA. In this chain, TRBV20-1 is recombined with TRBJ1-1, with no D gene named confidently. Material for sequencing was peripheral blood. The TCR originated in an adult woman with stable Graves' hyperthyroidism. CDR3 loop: CSASRPEASF. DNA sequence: TGCAGTGCTAGTAGGCCTGAAGCTTCCTTT.